These 11 T cell receptor beta chains were sequenced from one sample in a study of quantifying T cell responses using KT2 cells. Study in general: Reverse transcription used primers in the TCR alpha and beta constant regions.

An oligo carrying a UMI was ligated to the cDNA 3' end. An equimolar mix of RC1.1 and RC1.2 primed the beta chain across TRBC1 and TRBC2. TCRdb re-called the UMI-ligation and nested PCR reads with MiXCR, one entry per CDR3 protein. The table has tens of thousands of distinct CDR3 sequences, 7.3% seen once; the top ten hold around a sixth. Input material: PBMCs spiked with cells of the T cell clone KT2. The receptors were gathered from a human donor.

This clonotype came up many times. The CDR3 coding sequence is TGTGCCACCAGTGATTCACGCCTCGACACCGGGGAGCTGTTTTTT. This sequence encodes CATSDSRLDTGELFF. The V gene is TRBV24-1, the J gene TRBJ2-2; the D is unclear. V dropped 2 bases and J dropped 3 bases, with 9 bases sitting between them. Germline values: CDR1 KGHDR, CDR2 SFDVKD. The CDR3 spans 15 residues.

The sample holds many counts of this clonotype. This sequence joins TRBV2 and TRBJ1-5; possible D gene TRBD1, 6 bases. Germline CDR1 reads SNHLY; CDR2 reads FYNNEI. The V end lost 5 bases, the J end lost 7 bases, and 15 bases lay between the germline ends. The CDR3 spans 14 residues. CDR3 sequence (DNA): TGTGCCAGCAGTAAAACAGGGTCCCCCCAGCCCCAGCATTTT. Its protein is CASSKTGSPQPQHF.

This clonotype was seen more than once but under ten times. This chain connects TRBV6-6 to TRBJ1-5; D is unclear. CDR3 length: 15 residues. CDR1 is MNHNY, CDR2 SVGAGI, per germline (reference sequence). V was pared by 7 bases and J by 7 bases, with 20 bases between. The CDR3 sequence: CASTPGEGFRQPQHF. Written as DNA, the CDR3 is TGTGCCAGCACCCCTGGAGAGGGATTCAGGCAGCCCCAGCATTTT.

This clonotype occurred many times. The chain carries TRBV6-1 and TRBJ1-2, with 9 bases lining up with TRBD1. The CDR3 spans 17 residues. Germline V CDR1 and CDR2: MNHNS, SASEGT. The V gene end was trimmed by 0 bases and the J gene end by 1 base; junction bases not matched to a gene: 6. CDR3 region: CASSEARGTGSNYGYTF. Written as DNA, the CDR3 is TGTGCCAGCAGTGAAGCTCGAGGGACAGGGAGTAACTATGGCTACACCTTC.

The V and J genes are TRBV18 and TRBJ1-6; perhaps TRBD1 as D (6 bases). The CDR3 spans 13 residues. CDR1 is KGHSH, CDR2 LQKENI, per germline. Trimming stripped 3 bases from V and 7 bases from J, with 7 bases between. CDR3: CASSPGANSPLHF. The CDR3 DNA is TGTGCCAGCTCACCGGGGGCGAATTCACCCCTCCACTTT.

In this sample, this clonotype turned up a few times. The chain is built from TRBV6-5 and TRBJ1-5; D is uncertain. The germline V gene encodes CDR1 MNHEY and CDR2 SVGAGI. Trimming stripped 5 bases from V and 3 bases from J, with 20 bases between. This CDR3 is built from 17 residues. The CDR3 bases are TGTGCCAGCAGTCCAAAACCGCTAAATCGGAACAATCAGCCCCAGCATTTT. Protein: CASSPKPLNRNNQPQHF.

The chain has TRBV12-3 or TRBV12-4 and TRBJ2-2; 12 positions match TRBD2. The CDR3 covers 16 residues. Trimming removed 5 bases from V and 3 bases from J; junction bases left unmatched: 4. The CDR3 nucleotides are TGTGCCAGCAGTCGCGGGACTAGCGGGTACACCGGGGAGCTGTTTTTT. Residues: CASSRGTSGYTGELFF.

In its sample, this clonotype was seen many times. This chain links TRBV2 with TRBJ1-1; maybe TRBD1 (5 bases). The germline V gene encodes CDR1 SNHLY and CDR2 FYNNEI. The CDR3 spans 17 residues. Trimming took 7 bases from V and 4 from J, leaving 25 bases between them. The CDR3 loop reads CASKDERGARMGTEAFF. In nucleotides, the CDR3 is TGTGCCAGCAAGGACGAAAGGGGCGCCCGTATGGGCACTGAAGCTTTCTTT. The entire variable domain, with the rest obtained from reference TRBV2 and TRBJ1-1, is as follows: EPEVTQTPSHQVTQMGQEVILRCVPISNHLYFYWYRQILGQKVEFLVSFYNNEISEKSEIFDDQFSVERPDGSNFTLKIRSTKLEDSAMYFCASKDERGARMGTEAFFGQGTRLTVV.

This clonotype was detected ten times or more. The J gene is TRBJ1-2, the V gene TRBV10-3; TRBD1 aligns across 8 bases. Trimming removed 5 bases from V and 6 bases from J; junction bases left unmatched: 11. The CDR3 spans 15 residues. The germline CDR1 and CDR2 sequences are ENHRY and SYGVKD. The CDR3 sequence is CAISNPGGEVHGYTF. The CDR3 region has the DNA TGTGCCATCAGTAATCCAGGGGGCGAGGTACATGGCTACACCTTC.

This clonotype was detected a few times. The J gene is TRBJ2-5, the V gene TRBV11-2; possible D gene TRBD1, 5 bases. The CDR3 loop spans 13 amino acids. Germline loops: CDR1 SGHAT, CDR2 FQNNGV. The V and J ends lost 3 bases and 5 bases respectively, with 10 bases between them. The CDR3 bases are TGTGCCAGCAGCTTGGGGCTAGAGGAGACCCAGTACTTC. Translated: CASSLGLEETQYF. Full variable domain (remainder filled in from reference TRBV11-2 and TRBJ2-5): EAGVAQSPRYKIIEKRQSVAFWCNPISGHATLYWYQQILGQGPKLLIQFQNNGVVDDSQLPKDRFSAERLKGVDSTLKIQPAKLEDSAVYLCASSLGLEETQYFGPGTRLLVL.

This clonotype was recorded a few times. The chain combines TRBV6-2 or TRBV6-3 with TRBJ2-7; maybe TRBD2 (6 bases). CDR1 is MNHEY, CDR2 SVGEGT, per germline. The CDR3 has 13 residues. V was cut by 2 bases and J by 2 bases, with 7 bases left in between. CDR3 nucleotide sequence: TGTGCCAGCAGTTACGCGGGGACCTACGAGCAGTACTTC. This codes for CASSYAGTYEQYF.